This T cell receptor (beta chain) originates from a study of blood T cells in healthy people across ages. A second PCR, run for about 6 to 12 cycles, used a sample-barcoded 5' primer plus a J-beta primer mix. Each CDR3 protein gets one entry after TCRdb re-called the 5' RACE reads with MiXCR. This sample has about 730,000 distinct CDR3 sequences, with approximately 43% found just once. The CDR3 covers 18 residues. With 0 bases clipped from V and 5 bases from J, the junction kept 13 bases outside the gene matches. In germline, CDR1 is DFQATT, CDR2 SNEGSKA (reference sequence). The chain carries TRBV20-1 and TRBJ2-5; the match to TRBD2 covers 12 bases. The sequenced sample was blood. This clonotype was obtained from a woman aged 55-75 years in good health. The CDR3 region is CSAREVTSGGLDKETQYF. The CDR3 DNA is TGCAGTGCTAGAGAGGTGACTAGCGGGGGCCTTGACAAGGAGACCCAGTACTTC.